Presented here are 30 T cell receptor beta chains from one specimen sequenced in a study of blood T cell repertoires in COVID-19. This table comes from immunoSEQ multiplex PCR, and its TCRdb copy is limited to in-frame clones, with some not included. The sample has about 76,000 clones; about 85% are singletons. The sample consisted of peripheral blood. Source of these receptors: a man in his sixties with COVID-19, enrolled during active disease.

This clone was observed once. V and J are TRBV25-1 and TRBJ1-1; the match to TRBD1 covers 8 bases. After removal of 2 bases from V and 0 bases from J, the junction contained 11 bases not matched to a gene. The germline gives CDR1 MGHDK, CDR2 SYGVNS. This CDR3 region has 18 residues. CDR3 bases: TGTGCCAGCAGTGAAACAGGGGGATCCCCCTTCATGAACACTGAAGCTTTCTTT. Translated: CASSETGGSPFMNTEAFF.

The V gene is TRBV29-1, the J gene TRBJ1-1; TRBD1 might be the D (6 bases). The V end was cut by 6 bases, the J end by 1 base, with 9 bases between. This CDR3 has 12 residues. Germline V lookup: CDR1 SQVTM, CDR2 ANQGSEA. The CDR3 bases are TGCAGCGTCGTACAGGGGAACACTGAAGCTTTCTTT. It yields the protein CSVVQGNTEAFF.

The gene calls are TRBV9 and TRBJ1-2, with D perhaps TRBD1 (5 bases). V dropped 1 base and J dropped 1 base, with 11 bases sitting between them. The germline V gene encodes CDR1 SGDLS and CDR2 YYNGEE. This CDR3 contains 15 residues. The CDR3 nucleotides read TGTGCCAGCAGCGTACAAGGGGTTGGTAACTATGGCTACACCTTC. Its translation is CASSVQGVGNYGYTF.

The chain links TRBV21-1 to TRBJ2-3; the table's TRBD2 call for D was not verified on the DNA. TRBV21-1 is listed as a pseudogene. The CDR3 loop spans 15 amino acids. The CDR3 bases are TGTGCCAGCAGCAGGACTAGCGGGAGAAAAGATACGCAGTATTTT. Translating gives CASSRTSGRKDTQYF.

The chain is built from TRBV3-1 (or the pseudogene TRBV3-2) and TRBJ2-7, with D perhaps TRBD2 (5 bases). Per germline, CDR1 LGHDT and CDR2 YNNKEL (reference sequence). The CDR3 has 12 amino acids. Deletions cut 1 base from V and 9 bases from J, with 10 bases between. Here the CDR3 reads CASSQGREGQYF. The CDR3, as DNA: TGTGCCAGCAGCCAAGGGCGCGAGGGGCAGTACTTC.

This clone occurred a few times. The chain links TRBV7-9 to TRBJ2-5; maybe TRBD2 (5 bases). Germline CDR1 and CDR2: SEHNR and FQNEAQ (reference sequence). V dropped 4 bases and J dropped 4 bases, with 7 bases sitting between them. The CDR3 consists of 12 residues. CDR3 DNA: TGTGCCAGCAGCTCGGGGTTAGAGACCCAGTACTTC. It translates to CASSSGLETQYF.

The chain combines TRBV5-1 with TRBJ1-4; D is perhaps TRBD1 (5 bases). The CDR3 has 14 amino acids. V gave up 0 bases and J gave up 8 bases, with 11 bases separating them. The germline V gene has CDR1 SGHRS and CDR2 YFSETQ. The DNA for the CDR3 is TGCGCCAGCAGCTTGGGGCAGGGTGGGGAAAAACTGTTTTTT. This translates into CASSLGQGGEKLFF.

The chain carries TRBV25-1 and TRBJ1-2; 7 bases fit TRBD1. Losses at the gene ends were 4 bases for V and 2 bases for J; bases not matched to a gene: 13. The length of the CDR3 is 17 residues. The germline V gene encodes CDR1 MGHDK and CDR2 SYGVNS. The CDR3 nucleotides read TGTGCCAGCAGTGGCGTTTTTACAGGGGCTGAGAACTATGGCTACACCTTC. It codes for CASSGVFTGAENYGYTF.

This chain joins TRBV6-5 and TRBJ2-3, with D possibly TRBD2 on 6 matching bases. The CDR3 spans 14 residues. The germline V gene has CDR1 MNHEY and CDR2 SVGAGI. V lost 5 bases and J 5 bases, leaving 14 bases between the germline ends. In nucleotides, the CDR3 is TGTGCCAGCAGTCTTTACTGGAGGGAAGATACGCAGTATTTT. Its translation is CASSLYWREDTQYF.

The chain combines TRBV6-5 with TRBJ1-1, with 9 bases identical to TRBD1. From germline, CDR1 is MNHEY and CDR2 SVGAGI. This CDR3 has 15 residues. The trim removed 4 bases at V and 1 base at J, leaving 4 bases unmatched. CDR3 residues: CASSSGQGPNTEAFF. The DNA of the CDR3 is TGTGCCAGCAGTTCCGGACAGGGGCCGAACACTGAAGCTTTCTTT.

With respect to this clone: This CDR3 is also generated by other DNA sequences in the sample. The V and J genes are TRBV18 and TRBJ2-7, with 8 bases fitting TRBD1. Germline V gene sequence: CDR1 KGHSH, CDR2 LQKENI. The trim removed 3 bases at V and 3 bases at J, leaving 4 bases unmatched. The CDR3 extends over 14 amino acids. The CDR3 DNA sequence: TGTGCCAGCTCACCTGGGACAGGAGACTACGAGCAGTACTTC. Protein: CASSPGTGDYEQYF.

The J gene is TRBJ2-5, the V gene TRBV7-9; possibly TRBD1 for D (5 bases). Trimming removed 3 bases from V and 1 base from J, with 9 bases in between. Germline CDR1 reads SEHNR; CDR2 reads FQNEAQ (reference sequence). The CDR3 has 14 amino acids. The CDR3 sequence is CASSFDSIQETQYF. DNA for the CDR3: TGTGCCAGCAGCTTTGACAGCATCCAAGAGACCCAGTACTTC.

This clone was observed a single time. The CDR3 nucleotides read TGCGCCAGCAGCTTGGGGGAGGACACTGAAGCTTTCTTT. This sequence encodes CASSLGEDTEAFF. The chain joins TRBV10-1 to TRBJ1-1, with D maybe TRBD1 (5 bases). Germline CDR1 is WNHNN and CDR2 is SYGVQD (reference sequence). This CDR3 contains 13 residues. V shed 6 bases and J shed 3 bases, with 11 bases lying between them.

This clone is a singleton in its sample. The gene calls are TRBV27 and TRBJ1-4, with D unresolved. The CDR3 extends over 19 amino acids. Germline V gene sequence: CDR1 MNHEY, CDR2 SMNVEV (reference sequence). V was clipped by 0 bases and J by 0 bases, with 17 bases between them. CDR3 nucleotides: TGTGCCAGCAGTTTATCGCGGTCCAATCCCCATGCAACTAATGAAAAACTGTTTTTT. Its protein product is CASSLSRSNPHATNEKLFF.

J is TRBJ2-1 and V is TRBV7-2, with 7 bases matching TRBD2. V was pared by 3 bases and J by 8 bases, with 4 bases of the junction left unmatched. Germline V gene data show CDR1 as SGHTA and CDR2 as FQGNSA. This CDR3 spans 13 amino acids. Here the CDR3 DNA reads TGTGCCAGCAGCTTCTGGGGGGGACATGAGCAGTTCTTC. It codes for CASSFWGGHEQFF.

CDR3 protein: CASSPLTGSEAFF. The CDR3 coding sequence is TGTGCCAGCTCACCCCTCACGGGGTCTGAAGCTTTCTTT. This chain joins TRBV18 and TRBJ1-1; no reliable D call. Germline V gives CDR1 KGHSH, CDR2 LQKENI. This CDR3 region has 13 residues. The germline V and J ends were trimmed by 3 bases and 6 bases, with 11 bases remaining between them.

CDR3 in amino acids: CAISVKREETQYF. DNA of the CDR3: TGTGCCATCAGTGTGAAGCGAGAAGAGACCCAGTACTTC. The chain links TRBV10-3 to TRBJ2-5; D ambiguous. Germline values: CDR1 ENHRY, CDR2 SYGVKD. The CDR3 sequence is 13 residues long. Trimming removed 4 bases from V and 3 bases from J, with 9 bases in between.

The CDR3 is CASSVDGQSNQPQHF. For the CDR3, the DNA is TGTGCCAGCAGCGTAGACGGACAGAGCAATCAGCCCCAGCATTTT. J is TRBJ1-5 and V is TRBV9, with D perhaps TRBD1 (6 bases). V lost 0 bases and J lost 1, with 8 bases in between. Germline V gives CDR1 SGDLS, CDR2 YYNGEE. The CDR3 runs to 15 residues.

The chain employs TRBV27 and TRBJ2-2, with a weak D call TRBD1 (6 bases). V was pared by 8 bases and J by 7 bases, with 20 bases between. Germline V gene lookup returns CDR1 MNHEY and CDR2 SMNVEV (reference sequence). The CDR3 has 15 residues. In DNA, the CDR3 is TGTGCCAGCGCGTCCGCTTCAGGGGCTGGCGGGGAGCTGTTTTTT. Translating it yields CASASASGAGGELFF.

The rearrangement uses TRBV6-1 and TRBJ2-3; 10 bases agree with TRBD1. The ends lost 1 base at V and 2 bases at J; junction bases unmatched: 3. This CDR3 region has 16 residues. The V gene's germline CDR1 is MNHNS and CDR2 SASEGT. The CDR3: CASSEGGTGVTDTQYF. CDR3 nucleotides: TGTGCCAGCAGTGAAGGGGGGACAGGGGTCACAGATACGCAGTATTTT.

J is TRBJ1-6 and V is TRBV5-1; TRBD1 aligns across 9 bases. Germline lookup yields CDR1 SGHRS and CDR2 YFSETQ. The CDR3 is 15 amino acids. The trim removed 7 bases at V and 7 bases at J, leaving 9 bases unmatched. The DNA of the CDR3 is TGCGCCAGCTCCCCCGACAGGGGGGACAATTCACCCCTCCACTTT. Its translation is CASSPDRGDNSPLHF.

V gene TRBV3-1 (or the pseudogene TRBV3-2) combines with J gene TRBJ1-6; D may be TRBD1 (5 bases). CDR1 and CDR2 from the germline V gene are LGHDT and YNNKEL (reference sequence). There are 17 residues in the CDR3. Trimming took 0 bases from V and 4 from J, leaving 13 bases between them. CDR3 sequence (DNA): TGTGCCAGCAGCCAAGATAGTGGGGCAGCTTATAATTCACCCCTCCACTTT. Encoded protein: CASSQDSGAAYNSPLHF.

The rearrangement joins TRBV28 to TRBJ1-1; D is unresolved. This CDR3 comprises 14 residues. Per the germline V gene, CDR1 is MDHEN and CDR2 is SYDVKM. Trimming removed 7 bases from V and 0 bases from J, with 12 bases in between. The CDR3 sequence is CASTLTRVNTEAFF. The CDR3 DNA reads as TGTGCCAGCACCTTAACGAGAGTGAACACTGAAGCTTTCTTT.

The J gene is TRBJ1-2, the V gene TRBV29-1, with D possibly TRBD1 on 6 matching bases. CDR3 length: 13 amino acids. The V and J ends lost 3 bases and 6 bases respectively, with 14 bases between them. CDR1 is SQVTM, CDR2 ANQGSEA, per germline. The CDR3 loop reads CSVEETGRNGYTF. In DNA form, the CDR3 reads TGCAGCGTTGAGGAGACAGGTCGGAATGGCTACACCTTC. Full variable domain (outside the CDR3, taken from reference TRBV29-1 and TRBJ1-2): SAVISQKPSRDICQRGTSLTIQCQVDSQVTMMFWYRQQPGQSLTLIATANQGSEATYESGFVIDKFPISRPNLTFSTLTVSNMSPEDSSIYLCSVEETGRNGYTFGSGTRLTVV.

The rearrangement uses TRBV24-1 and TRBJ2-1; TRBD2 aligns across 11 bases. Per the germline V gene, CDR1 is KGHDR and CDR2 is SFDVKD. The CDR3 contains 17 residues. V trimming: 0 bases; J trimming: 6 bases; junction bases outside the gene matches: 6. CDR3 sequence (DNA): TGTGCCACCAGTGATTTGGTGGCCGGGACTAGCGGCAATGAGCAGTTCTTC. It translates to CATSDLVAGTSGNEQFF.

CDR3 loop: CASSIFGSDRDEQFF. In DNA form, the CDR3 reads TGTGCCAGTAGTATTTTCGGGAGCGACCGGGATGAGCAGTTCTTC. The rearrangement links TRBV19 to TRBJ2-1, with D possibly matching TRBD2 (6 bases). There are 15 residues in the CDR3. Per germline, CDR1 LNHDA and CDR2 SQIVND (reference sequence). Deletions cut 3 bases from V and 8 bases from J, with 17 bases between.

The V call is TRBV7-9, the J call TRBJ2-1, with no clear D. Germline V CDR1 and CDR2: SEHNR, FQNEAQ (reference sequence). This CDR3 region has 14 residues. Trimming cost V 1 base and J 3 bases, with 7 bases left between them. CDR3 sequence: CASSLEAFYNEQFF. The CDR3 DNA follows: TGTGCCAGCAGCTTAGAAGCATTCTACAATGAGCAGTTCTTC.

This chain joins TRBV1 and TRBJ2-5; the table's D call, TRBD1, has no DNA check behind it. TRBV1 is given as a pseudogene. There are 17 residues in the CDR3. CDR3 sequence reads: CTSSQVRGAPARETQYF. Written as DNA, the CDR3 is TGCACCAGCAGCCAAGTTAGGGGCGCGCCCGCGAGGGAGACCCAGTACTTC.

V and J are TRBV3-1 (or the pseudogene TRBV3-2) and TRBJ1-2; D is possibly TRBD1 (5 bases). V was shortened by 1 base and J by 2 bases, with 8 bases between the two germline ends. CDR1 LGHDT and CDR2 YNNKEL come from the germline V gene (reference sequence). CDR3 length: 14 amino acids. Here the CDR3 DNA reads TGTGCCAGCAGCCAAGGGCCAGGGAACTATGGCTACACCTTC. Translation gives CASSQGPGNYGYTF.

The rearrangement joins TRBV29-1 to TRBJ1-5; 8 bases fit TRBD1. Germline-derived CDR1 and CDR2 are SQVTM and ANQGSEA. The length of the CDR3 is 14 residues. After removal of 4 bases from V and 7 bases from J, the junction contained 9 bases not matched to a gene. The CDR3: CSVGQGSAGQPQHF. CDR3 nucleotide sequence: TGCAGCGTTGGACAGGGGAGTGCAGGGCAGCCCCAGCATTTT.